This T cell receptor (beta chain) was sequenced for a study of T cell responses to AZD1222 COVID-19 vaccine. Germline CDR1 SGHAT, CDR2 FQNNGV. V lost 5 bases and J lost 4; bases outside the gene matches: 10. This CDR3 spans 18 amino acids. Sequenced by immunoSEQ multiplex PCR; TCRdb stores in-frame clones only, minus some. The table includes tens of thousands of clones, 85% to 90% detected once. The chain is built from TRBV11-2 and TRBJ2-2; 13 bases match TRBD2. This receptor was obtained from an adult who received the AZD1222 COVID-19 vaccine. Here the sequenced sample was peripheral blood, taken 28 days after the second AZD1222 dose. CDR3 nucleotide sequence: TGTGCCAGCAGCACGTATGGGGGGACTAGCGGGACCACCGGGGAGCTGTTTTTT. It translates to CASSTYGGTSGTTGELFF.